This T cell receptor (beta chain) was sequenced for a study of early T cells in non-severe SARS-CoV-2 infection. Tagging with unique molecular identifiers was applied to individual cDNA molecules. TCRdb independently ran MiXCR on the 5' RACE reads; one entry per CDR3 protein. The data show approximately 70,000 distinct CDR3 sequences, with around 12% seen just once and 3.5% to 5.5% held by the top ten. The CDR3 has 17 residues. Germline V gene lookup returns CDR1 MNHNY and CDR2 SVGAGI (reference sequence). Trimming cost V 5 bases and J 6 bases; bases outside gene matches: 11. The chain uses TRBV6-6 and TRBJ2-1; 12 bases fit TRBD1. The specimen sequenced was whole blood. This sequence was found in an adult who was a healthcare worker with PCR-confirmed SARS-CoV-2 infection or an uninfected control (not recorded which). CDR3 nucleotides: TGTGCCAGCAGTCACAGCCCGGGACAGGGGGCGAGCAATGAGCAGTTCTTC. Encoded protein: CASSHSPGQGASNEQFF.